These 8 T cell receptor beta chains were all obtained from the same sample, sequenced in a study of blood T cells in healthy people across ages. A sample-barcoded 5' primer and a J-beta primer mix were used in a second PCR of about 6 to 12 cycles. TCRdb recomputed calls from the 5' RACE reads with MiXCR, one row per CDR3 protein. The sample carries fewer than 2,000,000 distinct CDR3 sequences, 34% recorded once. Sequencing input: blood. These receptors were collected from a young woman in good health.

This sequence joins TRBV4-1 and TRBJ1-4; perhaps TRBD1 as D (6 bases). This CDR3 comprises 17 residues. Germline CDR1 MGHRA, CDR2 YSYEKL. V was clipped by 4 bases and J by 5 bases, with 20 bases between them. CDR3 protein: CASSPLGEGGKNEKLFF. In DNA, the CDR3 is TGCGCCAGCAGCCCCCTAGGGGAAGGGGGGAAAAATGAAAAACTGTTTTTT.

This clonotype was counted between two and nine times. The rearrangement joins TRBV9 to TRBJ2-7; D possibly matches TRBD1 or TRBD2 (7 bases each). Trimming cost V 4 bases and J 2 bases, with 16 bases left between them. Germline V gene sequence: CDR1 SGDLS, CDR2 YYNGEE. The length of the CDR3 is 15 residues. The CDR3 nucleotides read TGTGCCAGCAGCCCCCAGGGGGGGCTGGCCTACGAGCAGTACTTC. This encodes CASSPQGGLAYEQYF.

The sample holds many counts of this clonotype. The rearrangement links TRBV29-1 to TRBJ2-7, with D unresolved. This CDR3 is built from 13 residues. V lost 0 bases to trimming and J lost 1 base, with 7 bases between them. Germline V gives CDR1 SQVTM, CDR2 ANQGSEA. The CDR3 coding sequence is TGCAGCGTTGAAGATCCGGGTTCCTACGAGCAGTACTTC. Translation gives CSVEDPGSYEQYF.

This chain connects TRBV29-1 to TRBJ1-4; D is possibly TRBD1 (5 bases). Deletions cut 4 bases from V and 6 bases from J, with 9 bases between. The CDR3 loop spans 12 amino acids. The V gene's germline CDR1 is SQVTM and CDR2 ANQGSEA. In DNA form, the CDR3 reads TGCAGCGTTGCAGGGCCGGATGAAAAACTGTTTTTT. This translates into CSVAGPDEKLFF.

This chain joins TRBV28 and TRBJ1-1, with no clear D. The CDR3 totals 17 residues. Germline values: CDR1 MDHEN, CDR2 SYDVKM. Deletions cut 4 bases from V and 0 bases from J, with 18 bases between. This CDR3 reads CASSSPWEVDLNTEAFF. The DNA for the CDR3 is TGTGCCAGCAGTTCCCCCTGGGAGGTGGACCTGAACACTGAAGCTTTCTTT. The complete variable domain, with remaining parts taken from reference TRBV28 and TRBJ1-1, reads DVKVTQSSRYLVKRTGEKVFLECVQDMDHENMFWYRQDPGLGLRLIYFSYDVKMKEKGDIPEGYSVSREKKERFSLILESASTNQTSMYLCASSSPWEVDLNTEAFFGQGTRLTVV.

Here the CDR3 reads CSAIGGSPSPYNEQFF. The CDR3 region has the DNA TGCAGTGCTATCGGCGGAAGTCCTAGCCCCTACAATGAGCAGTTCTTC. The V and J genes are TRBV20-1 and TRBJ2-1, with D possibly TRBD2 on 5 matching bases. The V end lost 4 bases, the J end lost 2 bases, and 18 bases lay between the germline ends. Looked up from germline, CDR1 is DFQATT and CDR2 is SNEGSKA (reference sequence). The CDR3 consists of 16 residues.

This CDR3 is CASSFGLAGATSYNEQFF. DNA of the CDR3: TGTGCCAGCAGTTTCGGACTAGCGGGAGCCACCTCCTACAATGAGCAGTTCTTC. V gene TRBV7-8 combines with J gene TRBJ2-1; TRBD2 matches 13 bases. The CDR3 contains 18 residues. CDR1 and CDR2 (germline): SGHVS, FQNEAQ. J lost 0 bases, V lost 6 bases, and 8 bases had no gene match. Full variable domain (outside the CDR3, taken from reference TRBV7-8 and TRBJ2-1): GAGVSQSPRYKVAKRGQDVALRCDPISGHVSLFWYQQALGQGPEFLTYFQNEAQLDKSGLPSDRFFAERPEGSVSTLKIQRTQQEDSAVYLCASSFGLAGATSYNEQFFGPGTRLTVL.

J is TRBJ2-1 and V is TRBV6-2 or TRBV6-3, with 7 positions matching TRBD2. The trim removed 5 bases at V and 5 bases at J, leaving 9 bases unmatched. The length of the CDR3 is 15 residues. Germline assignment: CDR1 MNHEY and CDR2 SVGEGT. In nucleotides, the CDR3 is TGTGCCAGCAGTCACGGACTAGTGGGAAACAATGAGCAGTTCTTC. Residues: CASSHGLVGNNEQFF.